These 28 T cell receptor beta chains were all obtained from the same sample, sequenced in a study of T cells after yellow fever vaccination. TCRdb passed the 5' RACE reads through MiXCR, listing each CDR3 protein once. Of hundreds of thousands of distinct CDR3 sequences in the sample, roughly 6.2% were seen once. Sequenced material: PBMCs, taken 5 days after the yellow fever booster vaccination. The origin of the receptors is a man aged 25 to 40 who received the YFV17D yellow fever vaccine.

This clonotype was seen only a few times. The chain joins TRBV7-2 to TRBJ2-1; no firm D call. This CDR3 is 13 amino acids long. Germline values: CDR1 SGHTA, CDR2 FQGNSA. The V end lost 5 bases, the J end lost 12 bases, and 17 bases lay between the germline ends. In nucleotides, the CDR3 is TGTGCCAGCAGCAACGTCAGTCCGGGTCGGCAGTTCTTC. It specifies CASSNVSPGRQFF.

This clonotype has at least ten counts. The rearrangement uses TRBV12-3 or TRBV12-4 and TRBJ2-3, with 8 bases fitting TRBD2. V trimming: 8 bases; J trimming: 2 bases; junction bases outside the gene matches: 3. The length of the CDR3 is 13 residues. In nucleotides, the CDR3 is TGTGCCAGCTCGCGGGGGGACACAGATACGCAGTATTTT. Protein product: CASSRGDTDTQYF.

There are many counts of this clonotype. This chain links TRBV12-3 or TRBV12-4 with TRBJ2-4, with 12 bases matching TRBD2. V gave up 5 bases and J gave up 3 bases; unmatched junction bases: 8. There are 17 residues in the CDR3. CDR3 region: CASSPWTSGTGKNIQYF. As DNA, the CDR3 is TGTGCCAGCAGTCCCTGGACTAGCGGGACCGGCAAAAACATTCAGTACTTC.

Here the CDR3 reads CASSLGTDKNSPLHF. CDR3 DNA sequence: TGCGCCAGCAGCCTGGGGACGGACAAAAATTCACCCCTCCACTTT. The V call is TRBV4-3, the J call TRBJ1-6; D is perhaps TRBD1 (5 bases). V lost 4 bases and J 7 bases, leaving 14 bases between the germline ends. Germline V gene data show CDR1 as LGHNA and CDR2 as YSLEER. This CDR3 is built from 15 residues.

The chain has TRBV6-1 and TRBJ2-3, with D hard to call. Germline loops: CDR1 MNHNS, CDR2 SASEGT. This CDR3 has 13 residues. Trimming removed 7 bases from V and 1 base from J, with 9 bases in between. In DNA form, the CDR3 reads TGTGCCAGCAAGCCCGCTGGCACAGATACGCAGTATTTT. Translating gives CASKPAGTDTQYF.

The CDR3 nucleotides read TGTGCCAGCAGTTTCCGAGACAGGGGTGCCTATGGCTACACCTTC. Translating gives CASSFRDRGAYGYTF. The chain links TRBV6-5 to TRBJ1-2, with 8 bases identical to TRBD1. Losses at the gene ends were 4 bases for V and 4 bases for J; bases not matched to a gene: 8. This CDR3 contains 15 residues. From germline, CDR1 is MNHEY and CDR2 SVGAGI.

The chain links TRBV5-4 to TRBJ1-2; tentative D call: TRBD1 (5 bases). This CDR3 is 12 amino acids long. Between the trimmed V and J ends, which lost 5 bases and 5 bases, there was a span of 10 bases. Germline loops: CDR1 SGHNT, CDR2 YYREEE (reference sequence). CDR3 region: CASRRDRYGYTF. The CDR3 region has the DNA TGTGCCAGCAGACGAGACAGATATGGCTACACCTTC.

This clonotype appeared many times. The DNA for the CDR3 is TGTGCCAGCAGGGGCATTCGCGACACCGGGGAGCTGTTTTTT. The encoded protein is CASRGIRDTGELFF. The chain joins TRBV9 to TRBJ2-2, with D hard to call. This CDR3 comprises 14 residues. CDR1 is SGDLS and CDR2 is YYNGEE in the germline V gene. With 5 bases removed from V and 3 bases from J, the gap between germline ends came to 11 bases.

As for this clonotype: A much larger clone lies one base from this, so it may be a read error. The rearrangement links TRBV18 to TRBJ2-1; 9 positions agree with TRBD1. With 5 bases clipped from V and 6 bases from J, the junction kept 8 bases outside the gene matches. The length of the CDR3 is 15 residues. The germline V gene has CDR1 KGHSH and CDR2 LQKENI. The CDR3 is CASSLGQGASNEQFF. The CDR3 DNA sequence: TGTGCCAGCTCATTGGGACAGGGAGCAAGCAATGAGCAGTTCTTC.

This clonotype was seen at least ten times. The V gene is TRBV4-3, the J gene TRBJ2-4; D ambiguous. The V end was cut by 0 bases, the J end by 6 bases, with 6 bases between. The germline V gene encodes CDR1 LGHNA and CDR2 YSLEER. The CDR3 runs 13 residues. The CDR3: CASSQDLPNIQYF. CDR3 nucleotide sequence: TGCGCCAGCAGCCAAGATCTGCCAAACATTCAGTACTTC.

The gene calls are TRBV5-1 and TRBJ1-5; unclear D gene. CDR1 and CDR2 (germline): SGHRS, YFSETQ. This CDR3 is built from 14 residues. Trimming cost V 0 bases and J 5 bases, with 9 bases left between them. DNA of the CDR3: TGCGCCAGCAGCTTGGAAGGGTCCGATCAGCCCCAGCATTTT. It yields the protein CASSLEGSDQPQHF.

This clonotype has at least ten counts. CDR3 sequence: CASRPGQGRAKNIQYF. For the CDR3, the DNA is TGTGCCAGCAGACCTGGACAGGGGCGAGCCAAAAACATTCAGTACTTC. This sequence joins TRBV7-2 and TRBJ2-4; 9 bases agree with TRBD1. The germline V gene has CDR1 SGHTA and CDR2 FQGNSA. Losses at the gene ends were 6 bases for V and 0 bases for J; bases not matched to a gene: 6. The CDR3 totals 16 residues.

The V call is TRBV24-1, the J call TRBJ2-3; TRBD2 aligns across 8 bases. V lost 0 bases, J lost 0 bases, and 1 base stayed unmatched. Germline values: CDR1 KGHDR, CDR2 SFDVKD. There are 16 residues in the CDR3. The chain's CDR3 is CATSDLTSGSTDTQYF. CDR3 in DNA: TGTGCCACCAGTGATTTGACTAGCGGAAGCACAGATACGCAGTATTTT.

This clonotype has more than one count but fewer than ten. CDR3 DNA sequence: TGTGCCAGCAGCCGGGACCTGTACCGGGAGCAGTACTTC. Translated, it gives CASSRDLYREQYF. V usage is TRBV3-1 and J usage is TRBJ2-7; D could derive from TRBD1 or TRBD2 (5 bases each). The V end was cut by 4 bases, the J end by 7 bases, with 14 bases between. The V gene's germline CDR1 is LGHDT and CDR2 YNNKEL (reference sequence). The CDR3 loop spans 13 amino acids.

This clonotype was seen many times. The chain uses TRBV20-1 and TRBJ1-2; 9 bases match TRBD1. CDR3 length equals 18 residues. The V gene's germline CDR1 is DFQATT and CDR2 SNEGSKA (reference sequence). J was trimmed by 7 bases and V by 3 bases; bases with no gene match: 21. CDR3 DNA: TGCAGTGCTAGGCATACTCCGGGACAGGGACAGGGTCCTGCTGGCTACACCTTC. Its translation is CSARHTPGQGQGPAGYTF.

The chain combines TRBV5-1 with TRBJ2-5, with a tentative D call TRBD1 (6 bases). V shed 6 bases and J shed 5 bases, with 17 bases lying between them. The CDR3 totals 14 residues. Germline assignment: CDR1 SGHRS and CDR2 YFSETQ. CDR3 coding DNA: TGCGCCAGCAACCCCTACAGGGTTGGGGAGACCCAGTACTTC. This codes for CASNPYRVGETQYF.

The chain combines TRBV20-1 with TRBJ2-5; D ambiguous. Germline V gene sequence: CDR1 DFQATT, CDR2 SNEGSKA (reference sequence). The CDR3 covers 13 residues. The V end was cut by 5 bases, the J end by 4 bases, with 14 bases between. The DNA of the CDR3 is TGCAGTGCTTTTTACAGCGAAGGAGAGACCCAGTACTTC. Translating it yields CSAFYSEGETQYF.

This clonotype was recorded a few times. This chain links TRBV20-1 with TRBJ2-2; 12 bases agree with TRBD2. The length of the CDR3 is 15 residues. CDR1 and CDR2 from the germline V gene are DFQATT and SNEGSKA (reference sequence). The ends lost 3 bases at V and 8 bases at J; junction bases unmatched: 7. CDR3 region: CSASKASGRGGELFF. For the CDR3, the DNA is TGCAGTGCTAGCAAGGCTAGCGGGAGGGGAGGGGAGCTGTTTTTT.

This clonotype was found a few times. This chain's CDR3 is CATSIELNIQYF. CDR3 nucleotides: TGTGCCACCAGCATAGAGTTGAACATTCAGTACTTC. The J gene is TRBJ2-4, the V gene TRBV15; D is unclear. The germline V and J ends were trimmed by 4 bases and 7 bases, with 8 bases remaining between them. CDR1 is LNHNV, CDR2 YYDKDF, per germline (reference sequence). The CDR3 has 12 residues. Supplemented by reference TRBV15 and TRBJ2-4, the full variable domain reads DAMVIQNPRYQVTQFGKPVTLSCSQTLNHNVMYWYQQKSSQAPKLLFHYYDKDFNNEADTPDNFQSRRPNTSFCFLDIRSPGLGDTAMYLCATSIELNIQYFGAGTRLSVL.

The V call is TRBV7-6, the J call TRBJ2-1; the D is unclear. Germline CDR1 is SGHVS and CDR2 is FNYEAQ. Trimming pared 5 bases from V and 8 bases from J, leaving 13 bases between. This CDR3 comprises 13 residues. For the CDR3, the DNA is TGTGCCAGCAGCCAGACTGCAGTTTATGAGCAGTTCTTC. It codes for CASSQTAVYEQFF.

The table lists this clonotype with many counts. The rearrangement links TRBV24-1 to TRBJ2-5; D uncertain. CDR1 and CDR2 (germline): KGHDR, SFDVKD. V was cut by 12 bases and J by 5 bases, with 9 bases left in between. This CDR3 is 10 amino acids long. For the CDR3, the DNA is TGTGCCGCACCAGATGAGACCCAGTACTTC. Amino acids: CAAPDETQYF.

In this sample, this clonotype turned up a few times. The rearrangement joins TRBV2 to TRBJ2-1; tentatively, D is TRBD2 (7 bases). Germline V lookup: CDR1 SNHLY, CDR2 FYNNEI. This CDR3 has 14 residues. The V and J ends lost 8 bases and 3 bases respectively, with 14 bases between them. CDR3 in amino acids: CASVGGAGYNEQFF. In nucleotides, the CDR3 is TGTGCCAGCGTAGGGGGGGCAGGCTACAATGAGCAGTTCTTC. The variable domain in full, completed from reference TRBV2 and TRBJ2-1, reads EPEVTQTPSHQVTQMGQEVILRCVPISNHLYFYWYRQILGQKVEFLVSFYNNEISEKSEIFDDQFSVERPDGSNFTLKIRSTKLEDSAMYFCASVGGAGYNEQFFGPGTRLTVL.

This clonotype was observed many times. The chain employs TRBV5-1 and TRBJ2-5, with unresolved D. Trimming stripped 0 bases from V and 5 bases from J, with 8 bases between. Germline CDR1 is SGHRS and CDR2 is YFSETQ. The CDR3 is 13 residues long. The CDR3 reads CASSLGNGETQYF. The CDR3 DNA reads TGCGCCAGCAGCTTGGGGAATGGGGAGACCCAGTACTTC.

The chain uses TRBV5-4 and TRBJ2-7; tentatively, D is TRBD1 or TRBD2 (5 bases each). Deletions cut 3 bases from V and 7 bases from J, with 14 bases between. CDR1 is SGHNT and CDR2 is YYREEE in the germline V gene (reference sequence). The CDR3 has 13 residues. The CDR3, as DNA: TGTGCCAGCAGCTCCCGGGACGACGGAGAGCAGTACTTC. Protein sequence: CASSSRDDGEQYF.

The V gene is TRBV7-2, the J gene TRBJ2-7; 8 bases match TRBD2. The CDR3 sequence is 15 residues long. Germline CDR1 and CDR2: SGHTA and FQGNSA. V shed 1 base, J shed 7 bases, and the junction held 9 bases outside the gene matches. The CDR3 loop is CASSLVPREALEQYF. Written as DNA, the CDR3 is TGTGCCAGCAGCTTAGTTCCGCGGGAGGCCCTGGAGCAGTACTTC.

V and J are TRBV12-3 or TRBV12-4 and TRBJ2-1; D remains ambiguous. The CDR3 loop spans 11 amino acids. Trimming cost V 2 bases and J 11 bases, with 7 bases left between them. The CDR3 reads CASSLIRKQFF. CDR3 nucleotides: TGTGCCAGCAGTTTAATAAGGAAGCAGTTCTTC.

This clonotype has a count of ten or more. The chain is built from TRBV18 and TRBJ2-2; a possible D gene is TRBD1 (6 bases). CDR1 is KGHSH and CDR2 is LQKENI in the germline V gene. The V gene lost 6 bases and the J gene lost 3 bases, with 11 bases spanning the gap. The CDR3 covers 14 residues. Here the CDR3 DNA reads TGTGCCAGCTCCACAGGGAAGGACACCGGGGAGCTGTTTTTT. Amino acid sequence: CASSTGKDTGELFF. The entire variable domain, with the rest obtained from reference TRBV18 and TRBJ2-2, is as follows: NAGVMQNPRHLVRRRGQEARLRCSPMKGHSHVYWYRQLPEEGLKFMVYLQKENIIDESGMPKERFSAEFPKEGPSILRIQQVVRGDSAAYFCASSTGKDTGELFFGEGSRLTVL.

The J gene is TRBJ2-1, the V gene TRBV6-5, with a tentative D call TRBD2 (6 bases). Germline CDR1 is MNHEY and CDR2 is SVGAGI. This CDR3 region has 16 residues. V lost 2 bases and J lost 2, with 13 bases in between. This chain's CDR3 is CASSYQLSGTYNEQFF. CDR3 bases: TGTGCCAGCAGTTACCAACTTAGCGGAACCTACAATGAGCAGTTCTTC.